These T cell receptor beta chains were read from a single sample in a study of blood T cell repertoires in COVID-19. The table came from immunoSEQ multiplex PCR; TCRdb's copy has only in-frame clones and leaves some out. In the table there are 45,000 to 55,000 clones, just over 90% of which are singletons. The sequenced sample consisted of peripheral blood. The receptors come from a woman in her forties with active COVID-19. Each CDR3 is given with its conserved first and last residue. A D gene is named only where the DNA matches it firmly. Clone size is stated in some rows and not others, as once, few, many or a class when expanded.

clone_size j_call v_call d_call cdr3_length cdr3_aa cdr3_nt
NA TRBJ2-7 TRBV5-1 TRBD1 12 CASGTESYEQYF TGCGCCAGTGGGACAGAATCCTACGAGCAGTACTTC
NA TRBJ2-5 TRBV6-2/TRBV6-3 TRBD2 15 CASSYGLAGLETQYF TGTGCCAGCAGTTACGGTCTAGCGGGGCTCGAGACCCAGTACTTC
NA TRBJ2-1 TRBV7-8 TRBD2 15 CASSSRRGGIDEQFF TGTGCCAGCAGCTCCCGTCGGGGGGGAATTGATGAGCAGTTCTTC
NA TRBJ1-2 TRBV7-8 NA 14 CASSLPGLNYGYTF TGTGCCAGCAGCTTACCAGGGTTGAACTATGGCTACACCTTC
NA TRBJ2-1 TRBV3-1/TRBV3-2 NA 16 CASSQDRGGVSNEQFF TGTGCCAGCAGCCAAGATCGCGGCGGGGTTAGTAATGAGCAGTTCTTC
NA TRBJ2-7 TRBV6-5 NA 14 CASSYSLQNYEQYF TGTGCCAGCAGTTACTCGTTACAGAACTACGAGCAGTACTTC
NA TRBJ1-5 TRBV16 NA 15 CASSQFTTGTQPQHF TGTGCCAGCAGCCAATTCACCACAGGGACTCAGCCCCAGCATTTT
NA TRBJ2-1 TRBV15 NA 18 CATSRDLQARTTYNEQFF TGTGCCACCAGCAGAGATTTACAGGCGAGAACTACCTACAATGAGCAGTTCTTC
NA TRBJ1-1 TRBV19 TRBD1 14 CASSGQELNTEAFF TGTGCCAGTAGTGGACAGGAGCTAAACACTGAAGCTTTCTTT
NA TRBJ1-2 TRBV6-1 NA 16 CASSEAQANRHYGYTF TGTGCCAGCAGTGAAGCGCAGGCCAACCGCCACTATGGCTACACCTTC
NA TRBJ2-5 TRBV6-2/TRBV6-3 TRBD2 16 CASSYLGRGGPKTQYF TGTGCCAGCAGTTACCTGGGGCGGGGGGGCCCAAAGACCCAGTACTTC
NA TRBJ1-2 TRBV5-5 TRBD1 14 CDEQGEGSSNGYTF TGTGACGAGCAGGGGGAAGGTAGTAGCAATGGCTACACCTTC
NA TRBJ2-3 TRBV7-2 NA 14 CASSLIRETDTQYF TGTGCCAGCAGCCTAATCCGGGAGACAGATACGCAGTATTTT
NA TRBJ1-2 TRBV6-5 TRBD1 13 CASNRGQGVGYTF TGTGCCAGCAACAGGGGGCAGGGGGTTGGCTACACCTTC
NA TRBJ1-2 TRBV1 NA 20 CTSSQVKVSTNRGAIYGYTF TGCACCAGCAGCCAAGTAAAGGTTTCCACAAACAGGGGGGCCATCTATGGCTACACCTTC
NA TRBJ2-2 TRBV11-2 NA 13 CASSLFEWGELFF TGTGCCAGCAGCTTATTTGAGTGGGGGGAGCTGTTTTTT
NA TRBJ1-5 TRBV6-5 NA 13 CASGQLRIKPQHF TGTGCCAGCGGACAGTTGAGGATCAAGCCCCAGCATTTT
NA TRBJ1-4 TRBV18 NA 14 CASSLGTRNEKLFF TGTGCCAGCTCACTCGGGACAAGGAATGAAAAACTGTTTTTT
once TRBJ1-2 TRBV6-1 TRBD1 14 CASREAGTGNGYTF TGTGCCAGCAGAGAAGCCGGGACAGGGAATGGCTACACCTTC
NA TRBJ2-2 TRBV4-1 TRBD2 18 CASRTSGGPFLNTGELFF TGCGCCAGCAGAACCAGCGGGGGACCCTTTTTGAACACCGGGGAGCTGTTTTTT